A selection of T cell receptor beta chains follows, all from one sample in a study of T-cell reconstitution after alpha-beta-depleted transplantation in children. TCRdb re-analysed the PCR reads in MiXCR, keeping a single row per CDR3 protein. This table holds hundreds of thousands of distinct CDR3 sequences, roughly 33% found once. Specimen: PBMCs from the stem cell graft donor, collected from the stem cell graft. The receptor source for this set is a human donor who donated a stem cell graft to a child with aplastic anemia. Both conserved end residues are part of each CDR3. The D gene is left open where the match is weak. Part of the rows lack a size; the others show once, few, many or a class for expanded clones.

>-|18|TRBV4-3|-|TRBJ1-1
TGCGCCAGCAGCCAAGGGTGGACACAAACAGCCCGTAGCACTGAAGCTTTCTTT
CASSQGWTQTARSTEAFF
>few|12|TRBV11-1|-|TRBJ2-3
TGTGCCAGCAGCCCCGAGGGAGATACGCAGTATTTT
CASSPEGDTQYF
>-|14|TRBV7-9|-|TRBJ1-6
TGTGCCAGCAGTTACCAGGGGTACAATTCACCCCTCCACTTT
CASSYQGYNSPLHF
>-|16|TRBV11-2|TRBD1|TRBJ2-1
TGTGCCAGCAGCTCGTTGAGCGGGACAGGGTCAAATGAGCAGTTCTTC
CASSSLSGTGSNEQFF
>-|16|TRBV5-1|TRBD2|TRBJ2-1
TGCGCCAGCAGCCGCGGGATAGCGGGAGGCCAAGGGGAGCAGTTCTTC
CASSRGIAGGQGEQFF
>few|13|TRBV29-1|-|TRBJ2-1
TGCAGCGTTGGCAGGCGCTCCTACAATGAGCAGTTCTTC
CSVGRRSYNEQFF
>-|16|TRBV28|TRBD1|TRBJ1-2
TGTGCCAGCAGTTTCGACAGGGGTAAAGCTAACTATGGCTACACCTTC
CASSFDRGKANYGYTF
>-|13|TRBV20-1|-|TRBJ2-7
TGCAGTGCTAGAATTCCAGGGATGAGCGAGCAGTACTTC
CSARIPGMSEQYF
>few|17|TRBV15|-|TRBJ2-1
TGTGCCACCAGCAGAGATCACAGGGCCCTAAAAGCTACTGAGCAGTTCTTC
CATSRDHRALKATEQFF
>-|16|TRBV7-2|-|TRBJ1-5
TGTGCCAGCACCCGAGAGCAGTCTGATAGCAATCAGCCCCAGCATTTT
CASTREQSDSNQPQHF
>-|16|TRBV5-1|-|TRBJ2-3
TGCGCCAGCAGCTTGGGGGACTTGCGATCCGGAGTTACGCAGTATTTT
CASSLGDLRSGVTQYF
>-|13|TRBV28|-|TRBJ2-3
TGTGCCAGCAGTCGCAAGTCCCCAGATACGCAGTATTTT
CASSRKSPDTQYF
>-|14|TRBV30|-|TRBJ1-2
TGTGCCTGGAGTGTACTGGGCAGCAACTATGGCTACACCTTC
CAWSVLGSNYGYTF
>-|14|TRBV18|-|TRBJ1-1
TGTGCCAGCTCACCTCGGGGGGATAACACTGAAGCTTTCTTT
CASSPRGDNTEAFF